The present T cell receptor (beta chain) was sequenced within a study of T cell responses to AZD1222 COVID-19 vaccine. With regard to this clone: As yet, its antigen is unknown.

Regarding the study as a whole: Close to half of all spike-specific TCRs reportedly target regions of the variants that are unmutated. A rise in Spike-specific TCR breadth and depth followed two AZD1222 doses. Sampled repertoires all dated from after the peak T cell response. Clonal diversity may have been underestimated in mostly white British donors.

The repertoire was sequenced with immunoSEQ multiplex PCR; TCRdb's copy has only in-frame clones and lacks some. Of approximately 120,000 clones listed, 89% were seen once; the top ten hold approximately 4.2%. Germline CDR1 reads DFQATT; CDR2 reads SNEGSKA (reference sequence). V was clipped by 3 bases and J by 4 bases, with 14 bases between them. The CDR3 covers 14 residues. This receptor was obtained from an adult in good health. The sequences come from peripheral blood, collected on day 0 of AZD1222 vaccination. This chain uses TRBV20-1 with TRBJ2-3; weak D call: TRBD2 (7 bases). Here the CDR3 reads CSASPGGVADTQYF. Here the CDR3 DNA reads TGCAGTGCTAGTCCGGGGGGCGTCGCAGATACGCAGTATTTT.